This TCR beta chain was documented in a study of OX40 agonist ivuxolimab in advanced cancers. Study outcomes and limitations: The study found that CD8+ T cells averaged more expanded clones than CD4+.

Sequenced by immunoSEQ multiplex PCR; TCRdb stores in-frame clones only, minus some. This sample has around 70,000 clones; approximately 78% occur once, and the top ten carry 4.5% to 6%. As regards this clone: What it recognizes is unknown.

Sampling of blood occurred at baseline, cycle 4 day 1, and cycle 7 day 1. This CDR3 is 14 amino acids long. CDR1 is MGHDK and CDR2 is SYGVNS in the germline V gene. Trimming cost V 6 bases and J 4 bases, with 13 bases left between them. The material was CD4+ or CD8+ T cells sorted from blood, obtained in a trial of the OX40 agonist ivuxolimab. V and J are TRBV25-1 and TRBJ2-1; D assignment may be TRBD1 or TRBD2 (6 bases each). This receptor was taken from an adult with an advanced solid tumor such as melanoma, head and neck, liver or kidney cancer. The CDR3 region is CASSRGQGYNEQFF. CDR3 nucleotides: TGTGCCAGCAGCCGGGGGCAGGGGTACAATGAGCAGTTCTTC.